Sequencing of this T cell receptor beta chain was carried out in a study of CD8+ T cells in alopecia areata. As for this clone: What it binds is not known.

V was shortened by 1 base and J by 1 base, with 10 bases between the two germline ends. The CDR3 length is 15 residues. Germline lookup yields CDR1 SEHNR and CDR2 FQNEAQ (reference sequence). Indicated treatment: oral pan-JAK inhibitor, 5-10 mg twice daily. The study team obtained lesional scalp punch biopsies and peripheral blood from alopecia areata patients. Study results and caveats: Many expanded lesional clones persisted in scalp and blood during tofacitinib treatment.

In each case, RNA was isolated and then reverse transcribed into cDNA as the sequencing template. The table came from immunoSEQ multiplex PCR; TCRdb's copy has only in-frame clones and leaves some out. The sample has approximately 210,000 clones; less than 65% are singletons. The sample here was CD4+ T cells sorted from blood, taken at week 4, from a patient treated with tofacitinib. The chain carries TRBV7-9 and TRBJ2-5, with a possible D match to TRBD2 (6 bases). The source of this sequence is a human donor with alopecia areata. The CDR3 reads CASSLGLAPQETQYF. The CDR3 DNA sequence: TGTGCCAGCAGCTTAGGTCTAGCGCCCCAAGAGACCCAGTACTTC.